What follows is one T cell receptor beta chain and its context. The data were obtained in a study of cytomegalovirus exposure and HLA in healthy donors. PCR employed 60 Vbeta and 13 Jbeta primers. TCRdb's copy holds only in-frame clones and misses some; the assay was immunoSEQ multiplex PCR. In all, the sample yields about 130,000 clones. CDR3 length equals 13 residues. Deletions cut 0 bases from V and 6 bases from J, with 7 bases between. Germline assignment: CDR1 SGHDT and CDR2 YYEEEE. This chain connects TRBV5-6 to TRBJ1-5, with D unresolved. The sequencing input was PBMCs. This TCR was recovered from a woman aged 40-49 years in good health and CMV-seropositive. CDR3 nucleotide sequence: TGTGCCAGCAGCTTGGCAGGTAGTCAGCCCCAGCATTTT. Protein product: CASSLAGSQPQHF.